A single T cell receptor beta chain is shown here with its context. The data were obtained in a study of cytomegalovirus exposure and HLA in healthy donors. Germline V CDR1 and CDR2: LNHNV, YYDKDF (reference sequence). CDR3 size: 13 residues. V lost 5 bases, J lost 5 bases, and 12 bases lay in between. Some clones are missing from TCRdb's copy, which holds only in-frame ones; the method was immunoSEQ multiplex PCR. The sample contains about 98,000 clones, roughly nine tenths of which appear only once. The donors were part of the validation cohort of 120 subjects. That cohort was separate from the first cohort, which comprised 500 to 700 subjects.

This TCR was sampled from a woman in her 30s in good health and CMV-seronegative. The sequenced sample was PBMCs. V usage is TRBV15 and J usage is TRBJ1-1, with D maybe TRBD1 (6 bases). The CDR3 is CATSVKGDTEAFF. Here the CDR3 DNA reads TGTGCCACCAGCGTAAAGGGGGATACTGAAGCTTTCTTT. Supplemented by reference TRBV15 and TRBJ1-1, the full variable domain reads DAMVIQNPRYQVTQFGKPVTLSCSQTLNHNVMYWYQQKSSQAPKLLFHYYDKDFNNEADTPDNFQSRRPNTSFCFLDIRSPGLGDTAMYLCATSVKGDTEAFFGQGTRLTVV.